A single sample gave rise to the 25 T cell receptor beta chains below, sequenced in a study of blood T cell repertoires in COVID-19. This table comes from immunoSEQ multiplex PCR, and its TCRdb copy is limited to in-frame clones, with some not included. The table lists around 300,000 clones, 88% of them singletons. Sequencing used PBMCs or T cells enriched from blood (not recorded which). These receptors were obtained from a man aged 30 to 45 who had recovered from COVID-19.

This clone occurred a few times. The CDR3 DNA is TGTGCCAGCAGTTCGGTACCGGACAGTTACAATGAGCAGTTCTTC. It is translated as CASSSVPDSYNEQFF. V is TRBV28 and J is TRBJ2-1, with D possibly TRBD1 on 6 matching bases. Per the germline V gene, CDR1 is MDHEN and CDR2 is SYDVKM. The V end lost 4 bases, the J end lost 4 bases, and 14 bases lay between the germline ends. The CDR3 covers 15 residues.

J is TRBJ1-3 and V is TRBV29-1, with D perhaps matching TRBD1 (6 bases). Per germline, CDR1 SQVTM and CDR2 ANQGSEA. The CDR3 is made up of 14 amino acids. Trimming removed 6 bases at V and 2 bases at J, with 14 bases between. The CDR3 reads CSVAGTTAGNTIYF. The CDR3 DNA follows: TGCAGCGTCGCCGGGACAACCGCTGGAAACACCATATATTTT. Full variable domain (rest looked up from reference TRBV29-1 and TRBJ1-3): SAVISQKPSRDICQRGTSLTIQCQVDSQVTMMFWYRQQPGQSLTLIATANQGSEATYESGFVIDKFPISRPNLTFSTLTVSNMSPEDSSIYLCSVAGTTAGNTIYFGEGSWLTVV.

The rearrangement links TRBV19 to TRBJ2-3; tentatively, D is TRBD2 (5 bases). Germline V gene sequence: CDR1 LNHDA, CDR2 SQIVND (reference sequence). The CDR3 is 13 residues long. V lost 3 bases, J lost 4 bases, and 8 bases lay in between. The CDR3 DNA reads as TGTGCCAGTAGTATCATGGGAGCAGATACGCAGTATTTT. It specifies CASSIMGADTQYF.

The V gene is TRBV9, the J gene TRBJ1-2; the match to TRBD1 covers 9 bases. From germline, CDR1 is SGDLS and CDR2 YYNGEE. V was pared by 4 bases and J by 3 bases, with 4 bases of the junction left unmatched. This CDR3 spans 14 amino acids. CDR3 bases: TGTGCCAGCAGCCAGGACAGGGGAGACTATGGCTACACCTTC. Amino acid sequence: CASSQDRGDYGYTF.

The rearrangement links TRBV28 to TRBJ2-5; 10 positions match TRBD2. V lost 3 bases, J lost 2 bases, and 21 bases stayed unmatched. The CDR3 is 21 residues long. Germline V gene data show CDR1 as MDHEN and CDR2 as SYDVKM. CDR3 protein: CASSFIDKGGNSGGTQETQYF. CDR3 nucleotides: TGTGCCAGCAGTTTTATAGACAAAGGCGGAAATAGCGGGGGGACTCAAGAGACCCAGTACTTC. Combining the CDR3 with reference TRBV28 and TRBJ2-5 gives the whole variable domain DVKVTQSSRYLVKRTGEKVFLECVQDMDHENMFWYRQDPGLGLRLIYFSYDVKMKEKGDIPEGYSVSREKKERFSLILESASTNQTSMYLCASSFIDKGGNSGGTQETQYFGPGTRLLVL.

The table lists this clone with a count of one. This chain uses TRBV4-1 with TRBJ2-5, with D possibly matching TRBD1 (5 bases). CDR1 MGHRA and CDR2 YSYEKL come from the germline V gene. V dropped 4 bases and J dropped 5 bases, with 17 bases sitting between them. This CDR3 contains 15 residues. In DNA, the CDR3 is TGCGCCAGCAGCCTTCTGGGCCTTCCAGGGGAGACCCAGTACTTC. Its protein product is CASSLLGLPGETQYF.

This chain links TRBV9 with TRBJ2-3; D remains ambiguous. The CDR3 runs 14 residues. V was clipped by 0 bases and J by 7 bases, with 12 bases between them. Per the germline V gene, CDR1 is SGDLS and CDR2 is YYNGEE. In DNA form, the CDR3 reads TGTGCCAGCAGCGTAGGAAGTTTTACAAATACGCAGTATTTT. It is translated as CASSVGSFTNTQYF.

The V and J genes are TRBV25-1 and TRBJ1-1, with TRBD1 matching over 9 bases. Per the germline V gene, CDR1 is MGHDK and CDR2 is SYGVNS. The CDR3 is 14 residues long. Germline trimming cut 5 bases from V and 5 bases from J; bases unmatched to any gene: 6. The CDR3 coding sequence is TGTGCCAGCAGTTGGGACAGGGAATGGACTGAAGCTTTCTTT. Amino acid sequence: CASSWDREWTEAFF.

The chain combines TRBV15 with TRBJ2-6; no reliable D call. The V end lost 9 bases, the J end lost 0 bases, and 3 bases lay between the germline ends. This CDR3 is built from 12 residues. Germline V CDR1 and CDR2: LNHNV, YYDKDF (reference sequence). The CDR3 region is CATSSGANVLTF. CDR3 nucleotide sequence: TGTGCCACGAGCTCTGGGGCCAACGTCCTGACTTTC.

The table lists this clone with a count of one. V usage is TRBV5-1 and J usage is TRBJ1-2; tentative D call: TRBD1 (5 bases). V was clipped by 4 bases and J by 4 bases, with 17 bases between them. The length of the CDR3 is 15 residues. Per germline, CDR1 SGHRS and CDR2 YFSETQ. The CDR3 DNA reads as TGCGCCAGCAGCGACCCGGGGGGTAGTGTCTATGGCTACACCTTC. This encodes CASSDPGGSVYGYTF.

The genes are TRBV5-5 and TRBJ2-3; no firm D call. The ends were cut back, 0 bases at V and 1 base at J, with 6 bases in the middle. This CDR3 is built from 14 residues. Germline V gene sequence: CDR1 SGHKS, CDR2 YYEKEE (reference sequence). CDR3 DNA sequence: TGTGCCAGCAGCTTGGCCTTCGGCACAGATACGCAGTATTTT. It encodes CASSLAFGTDTQYF. The variable domain in full, with the rest retrieved from reference TRBV5-5 and TRBJ2-3, is DAGVTQSPTHLIKTRGQQVTLRCSPISGHKSVSWYQQVLGQGPQFIFQYYEKEERGRGNFPDRFSARQFPNYSSELNVNALLLGDSALYLCASSLAFGTDTQYFGPGTRLTVL.

The chain recombines TRBV5-1 with TRBJ1-2; D is undetermined. This CDR3 has 14 amino acids. Germline CDR1 reads SGHRS; CDR2 reads YFSETQ. V was cut by 3 bases and J by 3 bases, with 12 bases left in between. The CDR3 sequence is CASSSLYGDYGYTF. The CDR3 DNA sequence: TGCGCCAGCAGCTCCCTCTACGGAGACTATGGCTACACCTTC.

The CDR3 is CASSQTDGTDTQYF. The CDR3 DNA reads TGTGCCAGCAGTCAAACAGATGGCACAGATACGCAGTATTTT. The genes are TRBV6-5 and TRBJ2-3; D ambiguous. The CDR3 contains 14 residues. With 5 bases removed from V and 1 base from J, the gap between germline ends came to 10 bases. CDR1 and CDR2 (germline): MNHEY, SVGAGI.

The rearrangement uses TRBV27 and TRBJ2-2, with a possible D match to TRBD1 (5 bases). Germline values: CDR1 MNHEY, CDR2 SMNVEV (reference sequence). This CDR3 comprises 15 residues. The V gene lost 2 bases and the J gene lost 4 bases, with 11 bases spanning the gap. DNA for the CDR3: TGTGCCAGCAGTTTAGTAGGGGCCGTCACCGGGGAGCTGTTTTTT. The encoded protein is CASSLVGAVTGELFF.

The chain links TRBV11-2 to TRBJ1-4; D is possibly TRBD1 (6 bases). CDR3 size: 18 residues. V was cut by 5 bases and J by 4 bases, with 23 bases left in between. Germline-derived CDR1 and CDR2 are SGHAT and FQNNGV. Here the CDR3 reads CASSQKILTGQHNEKLFF. The CDR3 DNA reads TGTGCCAGCAGCCAAAAAATATTAACGGGACAACATAATGAAAAACTGTTTTTT. Looking up the rest from reference TRBV11-2 and TRBJ1-4 gives the full variable domain: EAGVAQSPRYKIIEKRQSVAFWCNPISGHATLYWYQQILGQGPKLLIQFQNNGVVDDSQLPKDRFSAERLKGVDSTLKIQPAKLEDSAVYLCASSQKILTGQHNEKLFFGSGTQLSVL.

V gene TRBV12-3 or TRBV12-4 combines with J gene TRBJ2-3; a possible D gene is TRBD1 (6 bases). V was shortened by 5 bases and J by 7 bases, with 10 bases between the two germline ends. The CDR3 loop spans 12 amino acids. As DNA, the CDR3 is TGTGCCAGCAGTCCTGGACAGCATACGCAGTATTTT. Encoded protein: CASSPGQHTQYF.

The genes are TRBV4-2 and TRBJ1-6, with 7 bases matching TRBD1. Germline CDR1 and CDR2: LGHNA and YNFKEQ. The V and J ends lost 0 bases and 0 bases, in that order; junction bases with no gene match: 5. The CDR3 spans 18 residues. CDR3 sequence: CASSQDRGHDSYNSPLHF. The DNA for the CDR3 is TGTGCCAGCAGCCAAGATAGGGGGCACGACTCCTATAATTCACCCCTCCACTTT.

This chain uses TRBV4-1 with TRBJ1-5; 8 bases fit TRBD1. The ends lost 1 base at V and 9 bases at J; junction bases unmatched: 14. Germline V gene lookup returns CDR1 MGHRA and CDR2 YSYEKL. The CDR3 consists of 17 residues. CDR3 DNA sequence: TGCGCCAGCAGCCAAGCAAGACCGGGACAGGCTTTTGCGCCCCAGCATTTT. Its translation: CASSQARPGQAFAPQHF.

This clone was observed a few times. The rearrangement uses TRBV5-4 and TRBJ2-7; D may be TRBD2 (6 bases). Trimming pared 4 bases from V and 1 base from J, leaving 12 bases between. The CDR3 covers 14 residues. From germline, CDR1 is SGHNT and CDR2 YYREEE (reference sequence). CDR3 sequence (DNA): TGTGCCAGCAGCCAAAAAGCGGGTTCCTACGAGCAGTACTTC. Translating gives CASSQKAGSYEQYF.

The V call is TRBV27, the J call TRBJ2-7, with a weak D call TRBD2 (6 bases). Germline V gene sequence: CDR1 MNHEY, CDR2 SMNVEV (reference sequence). The germline V and J ends were trimmed by 5 bases and 0 bases, with 14 bases remaining between them. The CDR3 is 15 amino acids. Written as DNA, the CDR3 is TGTGCCAGCAGTCCGGAGGGCGTAAGCTCCTACGAGCAGTACTTC. Residues: CASSPEGVSSYEQYF.

This clone was recorded only once. The chain carries TRBV2 and TRBJ1-2, with TRBD1 as a possible D gene (6 bases). The germline CDR1 and CDR2 sequences are SNHLY and FYNNEI. Trimming shortened V by 1 base and J by 7 bases, and 10 bases separated the two germline ends. The CDR3 spans 13 residues. The chain's CDR3 is CASSEVGARGYTF. The CDR3 DNA sequence: TGTGCCAGCAGTGAAGTGGGGGCGCGTGGCTACACCTTC.

The chain is built from TRBV29-1 and TRBJ2-3; D uncertain. CDR3 length equals 12 residues. The germline V gene encodes CDR1 SQVTM and CDR2 ANQGSEA. Trimming took 3 bases from V and 4 from J, leaving 8 bases between them. In DNA form, the CDR3 reads TGCAGCGTTGATGTCTCGGCAGATACGCAGTATTTT. Protein product: CSVDVSADTQYF.

This chain uses TRBV19 with TRBJ1-5; D is possibly TRBD1 (5 bases). Germline V gives CDR1 LNHDA, CDR2 SQIVND (reference sequence). This CDR3 comprises 15 residues. Trimming shortened V by 6 bases and J by 2 bases, and 14 bases separated the two germline ends. The CDR3: CASSRGDAGNQPQHF. CDR3 DNA: TGTGCCAGTAGCCGGGGGGATGCGGGCAATCAGCCCCAGCATTTT. Drawing the rest from reference TRBV19 and TRBJ1-5, the complete variable domain is DGGITQSPKYLFRKEGQNVTLSCEQNLNHDAMYWYRQDPGQGLRLIYYSQIVNDFQKGDIAEGYSVSREKKESFPLTVTSAQKNPTAFYLCASSRGDAGNQPQHFGDGTRLSIL.

This rearrangement joins TRBV18 to TRBJ1-2, with D unresolved. The V gene lost 6 bases and the J gene lost 3 bases, with 11 bases spanning the gap. The CDR3 covers 13 residues. Germline loops: CDR1 KGHSH, CDR2 LQKENI. The CDR3 DNA sequence: TGTGCCAGCTCCCCTGACATGTACTATGGCTACACCTTC. This codes for CASSPDMYYGYTF.

V gene TRBV10-2 combines with J gene TRBJ1-2; weak D call: TRBD1 (6 bases). The V gene's germline CDR1 is WSHSY and CDR2 SAAADI. The CDR3 consists of 14 residues. Deletions cut 8 bases from V and 2 bases from J, with 15 bases between. The CDR3 sequence is CASAQGHLNYGYTF. CDR3 bases: TGCGCCAGCGCTCAGGGACACTTAAACTATGGCTACACCTTC.